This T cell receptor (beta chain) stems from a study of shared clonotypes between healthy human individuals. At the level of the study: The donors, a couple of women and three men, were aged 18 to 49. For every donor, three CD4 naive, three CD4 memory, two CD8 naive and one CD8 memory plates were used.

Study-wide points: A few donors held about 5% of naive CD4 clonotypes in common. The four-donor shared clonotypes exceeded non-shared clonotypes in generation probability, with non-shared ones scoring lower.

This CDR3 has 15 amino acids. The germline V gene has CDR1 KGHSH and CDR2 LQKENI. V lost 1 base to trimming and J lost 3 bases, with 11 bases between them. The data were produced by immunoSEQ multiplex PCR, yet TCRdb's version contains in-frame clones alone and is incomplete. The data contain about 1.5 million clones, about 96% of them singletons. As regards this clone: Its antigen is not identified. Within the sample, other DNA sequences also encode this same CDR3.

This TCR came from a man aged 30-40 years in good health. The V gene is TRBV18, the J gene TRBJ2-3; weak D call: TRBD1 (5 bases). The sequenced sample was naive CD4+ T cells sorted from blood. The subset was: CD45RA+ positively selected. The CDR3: CASSPRARGTDTQYF. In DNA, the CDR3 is TGTGCCAGCTCACCACGAGCAAGGGGTACAGATACGCAGTATTTT.